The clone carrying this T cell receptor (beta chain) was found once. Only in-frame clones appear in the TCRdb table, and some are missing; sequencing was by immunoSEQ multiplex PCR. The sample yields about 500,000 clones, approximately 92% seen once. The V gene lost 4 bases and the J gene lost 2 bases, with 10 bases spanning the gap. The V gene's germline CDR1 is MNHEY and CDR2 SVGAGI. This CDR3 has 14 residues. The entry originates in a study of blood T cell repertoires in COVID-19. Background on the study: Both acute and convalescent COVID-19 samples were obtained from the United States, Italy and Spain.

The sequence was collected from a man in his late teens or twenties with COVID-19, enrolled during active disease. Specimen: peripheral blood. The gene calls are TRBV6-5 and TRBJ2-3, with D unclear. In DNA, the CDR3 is TGTGCCAGCAGTTTTCTAGTAGACACAGATACGCAGTATTTT. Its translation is CASSFLVDTDTQYF.